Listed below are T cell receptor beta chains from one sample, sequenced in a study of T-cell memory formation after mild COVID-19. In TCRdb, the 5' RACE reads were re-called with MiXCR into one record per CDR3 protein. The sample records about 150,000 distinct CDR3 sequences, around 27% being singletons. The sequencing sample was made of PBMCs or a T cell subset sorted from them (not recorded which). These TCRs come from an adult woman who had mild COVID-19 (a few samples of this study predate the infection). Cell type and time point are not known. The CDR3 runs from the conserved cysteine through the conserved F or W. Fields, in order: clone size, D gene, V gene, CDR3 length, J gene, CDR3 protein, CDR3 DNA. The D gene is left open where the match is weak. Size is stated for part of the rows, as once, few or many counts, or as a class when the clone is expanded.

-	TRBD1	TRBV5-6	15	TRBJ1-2	CASSFGQGANYGYTF	TGTGCCAGCAGCTTTGGGCAGGGGGCCAACTATGGCTACACCTTC
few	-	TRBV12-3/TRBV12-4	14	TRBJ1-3	CASSFWDSGNTIYF	TGTGCCAGCAGTTTTTGGGACTCTGGAAACACCATATATTTT
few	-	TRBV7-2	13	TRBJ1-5	CASSLFPSEPQHF	TGTGCCAGCAGCTTATTCCCGTCGGAGCCCCAGCATTTT
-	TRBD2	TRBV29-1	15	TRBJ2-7	CSVFHETSGIYEQYF	TGCAGCGTTTTTCACGAGACTAGCGGGATTTACGAGCAGTACTTC
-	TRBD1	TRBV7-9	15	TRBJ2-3	CASSPDRGLADTQYF	TGTGCCAGCAGCCCGGACAGGGGGCTAGCGGATACGCAGTATTTT
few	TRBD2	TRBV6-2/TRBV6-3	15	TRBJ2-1	CASRSGLLGYNEQFF	TGTGCCAGCAGGTCGGGACTACTAGGATACAATGAGCAGTTCTTC
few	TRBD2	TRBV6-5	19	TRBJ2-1	CASSLGGGPLRATYNEQFF	TGTGCCAGCAGCTTGGGGGGAGGGCCGTTAAGGGCCACCTACAATGAGCAGTTCTTC
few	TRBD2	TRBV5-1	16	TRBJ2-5	CASSAEGAGGRETQYF	TGCGCCAGCAGCGCGGAGGGAGCGGGGGGGCGAGAGACCCAGTACTTC
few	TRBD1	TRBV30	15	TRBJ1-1	CAWSVGQGLDTEAFF	TGTGCCTGGAGTGTAGGACAGGGGCTGGACACTGAAGCTTTCTTT
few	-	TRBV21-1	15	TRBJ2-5	CASSKAAASGETQYF	TGTGCCAGCAGCAAAGCGGCAGCGTCCGGAGAGACCCAGTACTTC
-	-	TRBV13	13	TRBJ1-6	CASSLPGDSTLHF	TGTGCCAGCAGCCTGCCAGGTGATTCGACCCTCCACTTT
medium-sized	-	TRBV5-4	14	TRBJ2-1	CASLKQETYNEQFF	TGTGCCAGCTTAAAACAGGAGACCTACAATGAGCAGTTCTTC
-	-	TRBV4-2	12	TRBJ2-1	CASSPLNNEQFF	TGTGCCAGCAGCCCTTTAAACAATGAGCAGTTCTTC
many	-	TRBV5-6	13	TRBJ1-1	CASSPGGNTEAFF	TGTGCCAGCAGCCCGGGGGGGAACACTGAAGCTTTCTTT
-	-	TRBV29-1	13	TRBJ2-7	CSVVETLNYEQYF	TGCAGCGTTGTAGAGACTCTCAACTACGAGCAGTACTTC
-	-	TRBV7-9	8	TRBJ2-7	CASSEQYF	TGTGCCAGCAGCGAGCAGTACTTC
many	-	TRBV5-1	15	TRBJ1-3	CASSPDPSSGNTIYF	TGCGCCAGCAGCCCGGATCCGAGCTCTGGAAACACCATATATTTT
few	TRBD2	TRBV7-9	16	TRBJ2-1	CASSTPSGSSYNEQFF	TGTGCCAGCAGCACACCTAGCGGGAGCTCCTACAATGAGCAGTTCTTC
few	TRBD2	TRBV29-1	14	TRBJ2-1	CSVEGLAGVYEQFF	TGCAGCGTCGAGGGACTAGCGGGAGTCTATGAGCAGTTCTTC
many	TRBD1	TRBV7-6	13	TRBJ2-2	CASSLEGAGELFF	TGTGCCAGCAGCTTAGAGGGGGCTGGGGAGCTGTTTTTT
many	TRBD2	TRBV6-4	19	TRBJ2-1	CASSDWTSGGPDTHNEQFF	TGTGCCAGCAGTGACTGGACTAGCGGGGGGCCCGACACCCACAATGAGCAGTTCTTC
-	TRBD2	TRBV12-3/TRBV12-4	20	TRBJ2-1	CASSSQPTSVHGIIYNEQFF	TGTGCCAGCAGCTCTCAACCGACTAGCGTACACGGAATAATATACAATGAGCAGTTCTTC
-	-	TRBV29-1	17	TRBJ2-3	CSVEDFGKITLTDTQYF	TGCAGCGTTGAAGATTTTGGAAAGATCACACTCACAGATACGCAGTATTTT
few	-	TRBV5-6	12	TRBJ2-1	CASSLGGMEQFF	TGTGCCAGCAGCTTGGGGGGGATGGAGCAGTTCTTC
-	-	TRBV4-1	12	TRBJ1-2	CASSLDLYGYTF	TGCGCCAGCAGCCTGGATCTCTATGGCTACACCTTC
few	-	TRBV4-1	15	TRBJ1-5	CASSQVEDSNKPQHF	TGCGCCAGCAGCCAAGTGGAGGATAGCAATAAGCCCCAGCATTTT
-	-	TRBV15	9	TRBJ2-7	CATFYEQYF	TGTGCCACCTTCTACGAGCAGTACTTC
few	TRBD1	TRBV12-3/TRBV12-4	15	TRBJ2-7	CASSFGQGWTYEQYF	TGTGCCAGCAGCTTCGGACAGGGGTGGACCTACGAGCAGTACTTC
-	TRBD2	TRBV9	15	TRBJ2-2	CASSATSGATGELFF	TGTGCCAGCAGCGCGACTAGCGGGGCAACCGGGGAGCTGTTTTTT
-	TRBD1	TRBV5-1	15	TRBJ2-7	CASSIRHRGRDEQYF	TGCGCCAGCAGCATACGGCACAGGGGGCGCGACGAGCAGTACTTC
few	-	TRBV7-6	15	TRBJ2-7	CASSLAGDASYEQYF	TGTGCCAGCAGCTTAGCGGGGGACGCATCCTACGAGCAGTACTTC